A selection of T cell receptor beta chains follows, all from one sample in a study of CD8+CD57+ T cells in acquired aplastic anemia. TCRdb redid the calling of the reads with MiXCR, one entry per CDR3 protein. The sample holds over 150,000 distinct CDR3 sequences, 65% to 75% seen once. Sequencing was done on a sample of sorted CD4+, CD8+, or CD8+CD57+ T cells (not recorded which) from PBMCs. These receptors all stem from a human donor with aplastic anemia. Both conserved end residues are part of each CDR3. The D gene is left open where the match is weak. Size values are once, few and many counts, or a class for expanded clones, and some rows have none.

>TRBD1|TRBJ1-1|few|TRBV10-3
TGTGCCACCATACCAGCGACAGGGATGAACACTGAAGCTTTCTTT
CATIPATGMNTEAFF
>-|TRBJ2-3|-|TRBV27
TGTGCCAGCAGTTTATTGGTTAGCGGAGATACGCAGTATTTT
CASSLLVSGDTQYF
>-|TRBJ1-2|-|TRBV7-2
TGTGCCAGCAGCTTAGGTGGGGGAGACTATGGCTACACCTTC
CASSLGGGDYGYTF
>-|TRBJ2-3|many|TRBV9
TGTGCCAGCAGCGTAGGGGGGGGGCGCGGGACAGATACGCAGTATTTT
CASSVGGGRGTDTQYF
>-|TRBJ1-1|few|TRBV29-1
TGCAGCGTTTCGGAGCAAAGCACTGAAGCTTTCTTT
CSVSEQSTEAFF
>-|TRBJ1-2|-|TRBV5-1
TGCGCCAGCAGCGAGGGAACTAACTATGGCTACACCTTC
CASSEGTNYGYTF
>-|TRBJ2-3|-|TRBV20-1
TGCAGTGCTAGAGAGTTTGATACACAGTATTTT
CSAREFDTQYF
>-|TRBJ1-1|-|TRBV13
TGTGCCAGCAGTCCCGTGAGAAGTGAAGCTTTCTTT
CASSPVRSEAFF
>TRBD1|TRBJ1-3|-|TRBV7-9
TGTGCCAGCAGCTCAGGACAGGGGGTGAACACCATATATTTT
CASSSGQGVNTIYF
>-|TRBJ2-7|-|TRBV10-2
TGCGCCAGCCAAACAGGGTTCGAGCAGTACTTC
CASQTGFEQYF
>-|TRBJ2-7|-|TRBV9
TGTGCCAGCAGCGTAGGGATTCCTTCCGAGCAGTACTTC
CASSVGIPSEQYF
>TRBD2|TRBJ2-5|few|TRBV15
TGTGCCACCAGCAGAGATAGGGAGACTAGCGGGATATGGGTCCAAGAGACCCAGTACTTC
CATSRDRETSGIWVQETQYF
>-|TRBJ2-1|-|TRBV20-1
TGCAGTGCTAGATATACCCCGTACAATGAGCAGTTCTTC
CSARYTPYNEQFF
>-|TRBJ1-1|-|TRBV10-3
TGTGCCATTTCCTACAGGAGGGAGGGTGAAGCTTTCTTT
CAISYRREGEAFF
>-|TRBJ1-5|-|TRBV12-3/TRBV12-4
TGTGCCAGCAGTTTAGCTACAGGGCCGGATCAGCCCCAGCATTTT
CASSLATGPDQPQHF
>-|TRBJ2-1|-|TRBV29-1
TGCAGCGTTGTAGGACTGGGGGTGGATGAGCAGTTCTTC
CSVVGLGVDEQFF
>-|TRBJ1-5|-|TRBV6-4
TGTGCCAGCAACCAGGTCGGGGCTCGTCCCCAGCATTTT
CASNQVGARPQHF
>-|TRBJ1-6|-|TRBV7-2
TGTGCCAGCACCTCCCGGGAGGGAAATTCACCCCTCCACTTT
CASTSREGNSPLHF
>-|TRBJ2-3|many|TRBV10-1
TGCGCCAGCAGTGAGGGGGATGCAGATACGCAGTATTTT
CASSEGDADTQYF
>TRBD2|TRBJ2-7|-|TRBV5-1
TGTGCCAGCAGCTTAGCTAGCGGGAGCTACGAGCAGTACTTC
CASSLASGSYEQYF
>TRBD1|TRBJ1-6|-|TRBV15
TGTGCCACCAGCGGCGGGACAGGGAATTCACCCCTCCACTTT
CATSGGTGNSPLHF
>-|TRBJ1-6|-|TRBV5-8
TGTGCCAGCAGCTTAAAAGGGGCGGGTTCACCCCTCCACTTT
CASSLKGAGSPLHF
>TRBD2|TRBJ2-7|-|TRBV2
TGTGCCAGCAGCCTCGGGACTAGCTACGAGCAGTACTTC
CASSLGTSYEQYF
>-|TRBJ2-5|-|TRBV2
TGTGCCAGCAGTGAATGGCCCAGTGGAGAGACCCAGTACTTC
CASSEWPSGETQYF
>-|TRBJ2-7|-|TRBV20-1
TGCAGTGCTTCAAGGGCCGGCTACGAGCAGTACTTC
CSASRAGYEQYF
>-|TRBJ1-1|-|TRBV7-3
TGTGCCAGCAGCCTTGGACGGGAGAGGACTGAAGCTTTCTTT
CASSLGRERTEAFF
>TRBD2|TRBJ2-1|-|TRBV20-1
TGCAGTGCTAGAGACCTAGCGGGCAATGAGCAGTTCTTC
CSARDLAGNEQFF
>-|TRBJ2-1|-|TRBV7-8
TGTGCCAGCAGCAATAGGGGCATTGAGCAGTTCTTC
CASSNRGIEQFF
>-|TRBJ1-1|-|TRBV10-2
TGCGCCGCCCAGGCGGCAGGGAAGGGGTCTGAAGCTTTCTTT
CAAQAAGKGSEAFF
>TRBD1|TRBJ2-7|-|TRBV5-6
TGTGCCAGCAGCTTACCGGTTTGGGGACAGGGAGCTAGACTTTTCTACGAGCAGTACTTC
CASSLPVWGQGARLFYEQYF
>TRBD1|TRBJ2-7|few|TRBV15
TGTGCCACCAGCACAATGTGGGACAGGGGGATCTACGAGCAGTACTTC
CATSTMWDRGIYEQYF
>-|TRBJ1-2|-|TRBV9
TGCGCCAGCAGTGAGGGGTACTATGGCTACACCTTC
CASSEGYYGYTF
>-|TRBJ1-6|-|TRBV12-3/TRBV12-4
TGTGCCAGCAGTCCCGGACGGAGTTATAATTCACCCCTCCACTTT
CASSPGRSYNSPLHF
>-|TRBJ1-5|-|TRBV7-9
TGCGCCAGCAGCCTACGGGCTCTTAGGTTCGATAGCAATCAGCCCCAGCATTTT
CASSLRALRFDSNQPQHF
>-|TRBJ2-7|few|TRBV19
TGTGCCAGTAGTATTGGGACACTCCAATACGAGCAGTACTTC
CASSIGTLQYEQYF
>-|TRBJ2-1|-|TRBV7-6
TGTGCCAGCAGCTTGGGCAAGGACTGGACTTACAATGAGCAGTTCTTC
CASSLGKDWTYNEQFF
>-|TRBJ1-2|-|TRBV24-1
TGTGCCACCAGTGATAGCGGGGGGAACGATGGCTACACCTTC
CATSDSGGNDGYTF
>TRBD2|TRBJ2-4|-|TRBV29-1
TGCAGCGTTGAACTAGCGGGAGGGAAAAGAAACATTCAGTACTTC
CSVELAGGKRNIQYF
>-|TRBJ2-1|few|TRBV15
TGTGCCACCAGCAGAGATCAGGCAAACAATGAGCAGTTCTTC
CATSRDQANNEQFF
>-|TRBJ2-1|-|TRBV29-1
TGCAGCGGAAGCCCGGGACACCATACGTCTGAGCAGTTCTTC
CSGSPGHHTSEQFF
>-|TRBJ2-1|-|TRBV15
TGTGCCACCGCAGGGGGGTACAATGAGCAGTTCTTC
CATAGGYNEQFF
>TRBD1|TRBJ1-5|-|TRBV7-2
TGTGCCAGCTCGGGACAGGGGAGTGGACAGCCCCAGCATTTT
CASSGQGSGQPQHF
>-|TRBJ2-6|-|TRBV7-2
TGTGCCAGCAGCTTAGCACAGGGCCAGGCCAACGTCCTGACTTTC
CASSLAQGQANVLTF
>TRBD1|TRBJ2-7|-|TRBV2
TGTGCCAGCAGCGGACCGGGACAGGAGCAGTACTTC
CASSGPGQEQYF
>TRBD1|TRBJ2-7|-|TRBV9
TGTGCCAGCAGCGTAGGTGGACAGGGCGAAATCTACGAGCAGTACTTC
CASSVGGQGEIYEQYF
>-|TRBJ2-3|-|TRBV5-8
TGTGCCAGCAGCTTAGGGCGCAGGGACACAGATACGCAGTATTTT
CASSLGRRDTDTQYF
>-|TRBJ2-7|-|TRBV2
TGTGCCAGCAGTGAGACAGGATCCGAGCAGTACTTC
CASSETGSEQYF
>-|TRBJ2-1|-|TRBV10-3
TGTGCCATCAGTGAGAATCAGCTAGCCTACAATGAGCAGTTCTTC
CAISENQLAYNEQFF
>-|TRBJ1-2|-|TRBV7-9
TGTGCCAGCAGCTTAGCGGGAGCAGGCGCCTCTAACTATGGCTACACCTTC
CASSLAGAGASNYGYTF
>-|TRBJ2-7|few|TRBV7-9
TGTGCCAGCAGCCCCCGACAGCACCCCTACGAGCAGTACTTC
CASSPRQHPYEQYF
>-|TRBJ2-7|few|TRBV7-8
TGTGCCAGCAGCTCAGCCACCTACGAGCAGTACTTC
CASSSATYEQYF
>TRBD1|TRBJ2-1|-|TRBV10-3
TGTGCCATCATGGACAGGGTGGGCAATGAGCAGTTCTTC
CAIMDRVGNEQFF
>TRBD2|TRBJ2-5|once|TRBV15
TGTGCCACCAGCATTATGGACGGGAGGGCCTCATACGAGACCCAGTACTTC
CATSIMDGRASYETQYF
>-|TRBJ2-1|-|TRBV6-5
TGTGCCAGCAGGGTTAGCGGTTATAACAATGAGCAGTTCTTC
CASRVSGYNNEQFF
>-|TRBJ2-6|once|TRBV20-1
TGCAGTGCCAAACGGGGTACTGGGGCCAACGTCCTGACTTTC
CSAKRGTGANVLTF
>-|TRBJ1-1|-|TRBV5-1
TGCGCCAGCGGCCGGGTGAACACTGAAGCTTTCTTT
CASGRVNTEAFF
>-|TRBJ1-5|-|TRBV7-2
TGTGCCAGCAGCCAAATGTTGTATCAGCCCCAGCATTTT
CASSQMLYQPQHF